This T cell receptor beta chain was found in a study of T cell responses to AZD1222 COVID-19 vaccine. Turning to the study itself: Doses given second, at about 4 or about 12 weeks, were pooled.

TCRdb's copy holds only in-frame clones and misses some; the assay was immunoSEQ multiplex PCR. Here the sample spans some 170,000 clones, 90% to 95% being singletons. Trimming stripped 1 base from V and 1 base from J, with 7 bases between. CDR3 length: 14 amino acids. CDR1 and CDR2 from the germline V gene are SEHNR and FQNEAQ (reference sequence). A remark on this clone: Its antigen is unidentified.

Study outcomes and limitations: Spike-specific TCR depth and breadth grew after two AZD1222 doses. At baseline, seropositivity was found in only a handful of AZD1222 recipients. Vaccine-associated CD4 TCRs spanned spike, dominant at 160-218 and 743-854.

The V gene is TRBV7-9, the J gene TRBJ1-1, with unresolved D. This TCR came from an adult in good health. Sequenced material: peripheral blood, taken on day 0 of AZD1222 vaccination. In DNA, the CDR3 is TGTGCCAGCAGCTTAGGTTCAGGGAACACTGAAGCTTTCTTT. Protein: CASSLGSGNTEAFF. Variable domain in full (rest from reference TRBV7-9 and TRBJ1-1): DTGVSQNPRHKITKRGQNVTFRCDPISEHNRLYWYRQTLGQGPEFLTYFQNEAQLEKSRLLSDRFSAERPKGSFSTLEIQRTEQGDSAMYLCASSLGSGNTEAFFGQGTRLTVV.